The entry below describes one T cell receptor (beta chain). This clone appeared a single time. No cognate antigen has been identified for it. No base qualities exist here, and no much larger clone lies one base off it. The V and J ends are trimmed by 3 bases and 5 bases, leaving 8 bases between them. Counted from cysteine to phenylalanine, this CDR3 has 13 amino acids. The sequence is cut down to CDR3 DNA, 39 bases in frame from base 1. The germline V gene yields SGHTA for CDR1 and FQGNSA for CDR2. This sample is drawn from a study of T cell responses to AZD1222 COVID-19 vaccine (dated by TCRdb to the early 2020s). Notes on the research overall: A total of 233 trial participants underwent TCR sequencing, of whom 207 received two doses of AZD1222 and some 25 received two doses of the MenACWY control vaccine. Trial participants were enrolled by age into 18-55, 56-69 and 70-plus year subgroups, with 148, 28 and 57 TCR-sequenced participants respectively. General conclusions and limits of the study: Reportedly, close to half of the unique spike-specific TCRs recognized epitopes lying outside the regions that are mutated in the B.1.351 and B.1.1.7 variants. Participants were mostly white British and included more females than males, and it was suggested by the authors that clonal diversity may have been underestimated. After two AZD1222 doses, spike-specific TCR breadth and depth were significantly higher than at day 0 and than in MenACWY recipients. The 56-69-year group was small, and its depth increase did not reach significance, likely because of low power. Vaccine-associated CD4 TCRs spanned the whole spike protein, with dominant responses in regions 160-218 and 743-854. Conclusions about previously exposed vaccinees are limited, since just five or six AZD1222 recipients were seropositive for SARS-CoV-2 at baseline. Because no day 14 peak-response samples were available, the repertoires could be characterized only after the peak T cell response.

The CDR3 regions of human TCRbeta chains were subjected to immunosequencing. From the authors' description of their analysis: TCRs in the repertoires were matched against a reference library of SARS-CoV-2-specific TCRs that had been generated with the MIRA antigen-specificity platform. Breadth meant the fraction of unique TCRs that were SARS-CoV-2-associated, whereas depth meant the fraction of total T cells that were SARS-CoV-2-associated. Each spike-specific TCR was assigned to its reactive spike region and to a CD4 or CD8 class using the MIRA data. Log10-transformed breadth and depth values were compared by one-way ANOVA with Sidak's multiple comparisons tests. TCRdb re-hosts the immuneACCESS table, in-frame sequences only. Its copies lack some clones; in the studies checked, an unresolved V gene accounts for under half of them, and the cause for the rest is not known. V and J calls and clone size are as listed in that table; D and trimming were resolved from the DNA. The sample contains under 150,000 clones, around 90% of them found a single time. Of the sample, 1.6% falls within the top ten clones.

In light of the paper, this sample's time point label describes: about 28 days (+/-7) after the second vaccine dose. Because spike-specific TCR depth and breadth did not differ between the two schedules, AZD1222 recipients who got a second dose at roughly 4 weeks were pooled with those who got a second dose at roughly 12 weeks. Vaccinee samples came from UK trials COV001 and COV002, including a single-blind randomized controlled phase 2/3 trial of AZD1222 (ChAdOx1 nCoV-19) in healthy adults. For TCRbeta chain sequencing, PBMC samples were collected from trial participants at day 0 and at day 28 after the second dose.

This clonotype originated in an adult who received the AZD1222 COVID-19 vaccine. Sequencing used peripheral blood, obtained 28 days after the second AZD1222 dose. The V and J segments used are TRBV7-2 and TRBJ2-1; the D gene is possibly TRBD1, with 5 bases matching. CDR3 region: CASSLGRNNEQFF. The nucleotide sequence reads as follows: TGTGCCAGCAGCTTGGGGCGTAACAATGAGCAGTTCTTC.